Sequencing of this T cell receptor beta chain was carried out in a study of blood T cell repertoires in COVID-19. This CDR3 is 11 amino acids long. Data came from immunoSEQ multiplex PCR; TCRdb stores just in-frame clones and leaves some out. The sample records roughly 400,000 clones, about nine tenths being singletons. The sample consisted of PBMCs or T cells enriched from blood (not recorded which). The chain has TRBV12-2 and TRBJ2-1; TRBD1 was called by the table and not checked on the DNA. TRBV12-2 is a pseudogene. The clonotype comes from a woman under 40 who had recovered from COVID-19. Written as DNA, the CDR3 is TGTGCAAACAGTGGGGGCCATGAGCAGTTCTTC. It encodes CANSGGHEQFF.